This TCR beta chain was found in a study of T-cell memory formation after mild COVID-19. Overall study context: Largely, TCR clusters stayed within a single donor.

Study-wide findings and caveats: For second-wave clones that peaked at day 37, SARS-CoV-2 specificity went unverified. Among contracting clones, CD4+ were mainly CM/EM and CD8+ enriched in EMRA.

Germline assignment: CDR1 SNHLY and CDR2 FYNNEI. The CDR3 consists of 15 residues. Researchers used 5'RACE with constant-segment primers to make TCR alpha and TCR beta cDNA libraries that carry sample barcodes and UMIs. From the 5' RACE reads, TCRdb called clonotypes with MiXCR, one entry per CDR3 protein. The table shows roughly 100,000 distinct CDR3 sequences, with around 12% occurring only once. This clonotype was observed a few times. Its antigen is undetermined. Sequencing input: PBMCs or a T cell subset sorted from them (not recorded which). The TCR originated in an adult woman who had mild COVID-19 (a few samples of this study predate the infection). Cell type and time point are not known. The chain links TRBV2 to TRBJ2-7; 7 bases line up with TRBD2. Here the CDR3 reads CASISRLAVFYEQYF. Written as DNA, the CDR3 is TGTGCTTCAATAAGCCGGCTAGCGGTCTTCTACGAGCAGTACTTC.